The rows below give T cell receptor beta chains drawn from one sample of a study of glioma-infiltrating T cells after dendritic cell vaccination. Generated by immunoSEQ multiplex PCR, the TCRdb table keeps only in-frame clones and is missing some. The data show about 90,000 clones, more than 70% seen once. Sequenced here: blood, sampled before dendritic cell vaccination. Receptors originate from a human donor with glioblastoma. CDR3s include the opening cysteine and the closing phenylalanine or tryptophan. Each record gives: V gene, clone size, D gene, J gene, CDR3 protein, CDR3 DNA. A D gene is named only where the DNA matches it firmly. Not all rows give a size; the values are once, few, many and, for expanded clones, a class.

V gene: TRBV18; clone size: -; D gene: -; J gene: TRBJ1-1; CDR3 protein: CASSGDTEAFF; CDR3 DNA: TGTGCCAGCTCCGGGGACACTGAAGCTTTCTTT
V gene: TRBV15; clone size: -; D gene: -; J gene: TRBJ1-1; CDR3 protein: CATTAGLSTNTEAFF; CDR3 DNA: TGTGCCACCACGGCGGGTCTCTCCACTAACACTGAAGCTTTCTTT
V gene: TRBV30; clone size: -; D gene: -; J gene: TRBJ1-3; CDR3 protein: CAWTLQVAGNTIYF; CDR3 DNA: TGTGCCTGGACCTTACAGGTAGCTGGAAACACCATATATTTT
V gene: TRBV27; clone size: -; D gene: -; J gene: TRBJ1-2; CDR3 protein: CVKTNYGYTF; CDR3 DNA: TGTGTAAAAACTAACTATGGCTACACCTTC
V gene: TRBV7-2; clone size: -; D gene: TRBD1; J gene: TRBJ1-2; CDR3 protein: CASSLGQGEIYGYTF; CDR3 DNA: TGTGCCAGCAGCTTAGGACAGGGGGAGATTTATGGCTACACCTTC
V gene: TRBV5-1; clone size: -; D gene: -; J gene: TRBJ2-5; CDR3 protein: CASRKDWGLGETQYF; CDR3 DNA: TGCGCCAGCAGGAAAGATTGGGGGCTGGGAGAGACCCAGTACTTC
V gene: TRBV29-1; clone size: -; D gene: -; J gene: TRBJ1-2; CDR3 protein: CSVGGSFNYGYTF; CDR3 DNA: TGCAGCGTTGGGGGCAGCTTTAACTATGGCTACACCTTC
V gene: TRBV4-1; clone size: once; D gene: TRBD1; J gene: TRBJ1-2; CDR3 protein: CASSQEGWQDRGRGYGYTF; CDR3 DNA: TGCGCCAGCAGCCAAGAAGGGTGGCAGGACAGGGGGCGCGGCTATGGCTACACCTTC
V gene: TRBV7-8; clone size: -; D gene: TRBD1; J gene: TRBJ2-2; CDR3 protein: CASSFGQAMGTGELFF; CDR3 DNA: TGTGCCAGCAGCTTCGGACAGGCGATGGGCACCGGGGAGCTGTTTTTT
V gene: TRBV5-1; clone size: -; D gene: TRBD2; J gene: TRBJ2-3; CDR3 protein: CASGGGSTDTQYF; CDR3 DNA: TGCGCCAGCGGGGGGGGGAGCACAGATACGCAGTATTTT
V gene: TRBV5-1; clone size: -; D gene: -; J gene: TRBJ2-3; CDR3 protein: CASSAQGTQYF; CDR3 DNA: TGCGCCAGCAGCGCCCAGGGGACGCAGTATTTT
V gene: TRBV5-5; clone size: -; D gene: -; J gene: TRBJ2-4; CDR3 protein: CASSFPGADIQYF; CDR3 DNA: TGTGCCAGCAGCTTTCCAGGGGCGGACATTCAGTACTTC
V gene: TRBV9; clone size: -; D gene: TRBD2; J gene: TRBJ2-5; CDR3 protein: CASSVGSSGGILETQYF; CDR3 DNA: TGTGCCAGCAGCGTAGGGAGTAGCGGGGGCATCCTAGAGACCCAGTACTTC
V gene: TRBV19; clone size: -; D gene: TRBD2; J gene: TRBJ2-7; CDR3 protein: CASTGTSGDSSYEQYF; CDR3 DNA: TGTGCCAGTACCGGGACTAGCGGGGATTCCTCCTACGAGCAGTACTTC
V gene: TRBV20-1; clone size: -; D gene: TRBD2; J gene: TRBJ2-5; CDR3 protein: CSVSAGETQYF; CDR3 DNA: TGCAGCGTATCAGCGGGGGAGACCCAGTACTTC